The entry below gives a single T cell receptor (beta chain) sequence along with its context. Its antigen is not known. These data originate in a study of OX40 agonist ivuxolimab in advanced cancers. Study information: Averaging about 60 years in age, with a range of about 23 to 79, the cohort was 65% to 85% male. Three partial responders included one hepatocellular carcinoma patient and two cutaneous melanoma patients.

V was pared by 2 bases and J by 1 base, with 11 bases between. Germline CDR1 is MNHEY and CDR2 is SVGAGI. The length of the CDR3 is 15 residues. The assay was immunoSEQ multiplex PCR, and TCRdb's table has in-frame clones only and misses some. The table records 20,000 to 25,000 clones, about 85% of them present only once. Study-level points and caveats: Antigen specificity of clonally expanded peripheral T cells was not established. In the 0.1 to 3.0 mg/kg range, CD4+ and CD8+ blood T cells had expanded clonally by week 6.

Specimen: CD4+ or CD8+ T cells sorted from blood, collected in a trial of the OX40 agonist ivuxolimab. This chain joins TRBV6-5 and TRBJ1-1; D unresolved. This clonotype was obtained from an adult with an advanced solid tumor such as melanoma, head and neck, liver or kidney cancer. This CDR3 reads CASSYQEATNTEAFF. CDR3 nucleotide sequence: TGTGCCAGCAGTTACCAGGAGGCGACGAACACTGAAGCTTTCTTT.